This passage covers 10 T cell receptor beta chains from one sample sequenced in a study of T-cell reconstitution after alpha-beta-depleted transplantation in children. Unique molecular identifiers featured in how the TCRbeta library was prepared. Via MiXCR, TCRdb re-called the PCR reads, giving one row per CDR3 protein. The repertoire holds about 110,000 distinct CDR3 sequences, with 9% to 12% as singletons. Specimen: PBMCs, collected before TCRalphabeta/CD19-depleted stem cell transplant. Receptor source: a boy between 2 and 10 years old with acute lymphoblastic leukemia, due to receive a stem cell transplant.

In this sample, this clonotype turned up a few times. V usage is TRBV27 and J usage is TRBJ2-1; 10 bases align to TRBD2. Germline V gives CDR1 MNHEY, CDR2 SMNVEV (reference sequence). The ends lost 2 bases at V and 7 bases at J; junction bases unmatched: 8. There are 16 residues in the CDR3. The CDR3 here is CASSLTSGRARNEQFF. The CDR3 DNA is TGTGCCAGCAGTTTAACGAGCGGGAGGGCCCGGAATGAGCAGTTCTTC.

This clonotype was counted a few times. The J gene is TRBJ1-2, the V gene TRBV5-1; D unresolved. CDR3 size: 12 residues. Trimming removed 0 bases at V and 8 bases at J, with 8 bases between. Germline V gives CDR1 SGHRS, CDR2 YFSETQ. CDR3 residues: CASSLGIEGYTF. The CDR3 region has the DNA TGCGCCAGCAGCTTGGGGATAGAAGGCTACACCTTC.

This clonotype occurred many times. This chain connects TRBV7-2 to TRBJ2-1; 8 bases line up with TRBD2. Germline CDR1 SGHTA, CDR2 FQGNSA. Losses at the gene ends were 6 bases for V and 1 base for J; bases not matched to a gene: 11. This CDR3 contains 17 residues. The CDR3 coding sequence is TGTGCCAGCAGTTCGCCGGGGGGGATCCGGTCCTACAATGAGCAGTTCTTC. It translates to CASSSPGGIRSYNEQFF.

This clonotype was counted ten times or more. The chain couples TRBV6-1 to TRBJ2-1; 7 bases are a match to TRBD2. Germline V gene data show CDR1 as MNHNS and CDR2 as SASEGT. CDR3 length: 15 residues. Trimming removed 7 bases from V and 2 bases from J; junction bases left unmatched: 8. The CDR3 loop is CASKEGLTTYNEQFF. CDR3 in DNA: TGTGCCAGCAAGGAGGGACTAACAACCTACAATGAGCAGTTCTTC.

This clonotype was picked up many times. The chain carries TRBV20-1 and TRBJ1-5; a weak D match, TRBD1 (6 bases). Germline assignment: CDR1 DFQATT and CDR2 SNEGSKA (reference sequence). Trimming took 5 bases from V and 2 from J, leaving 19 bases between them. This CDR3 spans 16 amino acids. CDR3 DNA sequence: TGCAGTGCTGGCACCCAAGGGGGATTGGGCAATCAGCCCCAGCATTTT. It codes for CSAGTQGGLGNQPQHF.

This clonotype showed up just a few times. In nucleotides, the CDR3 is TGTGCCAGCAGTTTATACACTAGCGGGAGCTCCTACAATGAGCAGTTCTTC. Its protein is CASSLYTSGSSYNEQFF. V and J are TRBV27 and TRBJ2-1; TRBD2 matches at 11 bases. Germline CDR1 reads MNHEY; CDR2 reads SMNVEV (reference sequence). The V and J ends lost 1 base and 0 bases, in that order; junction bases with no gene match: 2. The CDR3 extends over 17 amino acids.

The chain is built from TRBV7-9 and TRBJ1-5; unclear D gene. There are 12 residues in the CDR3. V shed 6 bases and J shed 6 bases, with 9 bases lying between them. Germline V gives CDR1 SEHNR, CDR2 FQNEAQ (reference sequence). This CDR3 is CASSSGVQPQHF. The CDR3, as DNA: TGTGCCAGCAGTTCAGGAGTTCAGCCCCAGCATTTT.

This clonotype was seen more than once but under ten times. J is TRBJ1-1 and V is TRBV5-1, with D perhaps matching TRBD1 (6 bases). With 0 bases removed from V and 5 bases from J, the gap between germline ends came to 11 bases. The CDR3 totals 14 residues. Germline V gene lookup returns CDR1 SGHRS and CDR2 YFSETQ. The CDR3 sequence is CASSLAGEVTEAFF. The CDR3, as DNA: TGCGCCAGCAGCTTGGCAGGGGAAGTGACTGAAGCTTTCTTT.

This clonotype was observed at least ten times. The gene calls are TRBV4-2 and TRBJ2-1; D perhaps matches TRBD1 (6 bases). The CDR3 consists of 15 residues. Germline assignment: CDR1 LGHNA and CDR2 YNFKEQ. Trimming removed 0 bases from V and 6 bases from J, with 12 bases in between. As DNA, the CDR3 is TGTGCCAGCAGCCAAGATCCGGACAGCCCCAATGAGCAGTTCTTC. Protein product: CASSQDPDSPNEQFF.

The table lists this clonotype with a few counts. The chain recombines TRBV7-9 with TRBJ1-3; maybe TRBD1 (6 bases). The CDR3 runs 15 residues. V shed 3 bases and J shed 8 bases, with 17 bases lying between them. Per the germline V gene, CDR1 is SEHNR and CDR2 is FQNEAQ (reference sequence). The CDR3 protein is CASSFTGGPGDTIYF. The CDR3 bases are TGTGCCAGCAGCTTTACTGGGGGGCCCGGAGACACCATATATTTT.